Listed here is a single TCR beta chain. This specimen belongs to a study of cytomegalovirus exposure and HLA in healthy donors. It was with 60 Vbeta and 13 Jbeta primers that the PCR ran. The method was immunoSEQ multiplex PCR; TCRdb's version includes in-frame clones alone and lacks a portion of them. The sample consists of some 150,000 clones, approximately 76% of them appearing once. CDR3 length: 12 residues. Trimming removed 2 bases from V and 7 bases from J, with 6 bases in between. Germline values: CDR1 MNHEY, CDR2 SMNVEV (reference sequence). Though nominally healthy at sampling, donors likely had unrecorded immune exposures.

The rearrangement joins TRBV27 to TRBJ2-1; D perhaps matches TRBD2 (6 bases). The material sequenced was PBMCs. This TCR was sampled from a man between 60 and 75 years old in good health and CMV-seronegative. The chain's CDR3 is CASSLGGNEQFF. In DNA form, the CDR3 reads TGTGCCAGCAGTTTAGGGGGGAATGAGCAGTTCTTC.